A selection of T cell receptor beta chains follows, all from one sample in a study of cytomegalovirus exposure and HLA in healthy donors. TCRdb keeps only in-frame clones here, not all; method: immunoSEQ multiplex PCR. The table includes under 200,000 clones, over 70% detected once. The specimen sequenced was PBMCs. The receptors shown here come from a male donor in good health and CMV-seropositive. Each CDR3 is given with its conserved first and last residue. Fields, in order: clone size, D gene, V gene, J gene, CDR3 DNA, CDR3 protein. A D gene is named only where the DNA matches it firmly. Not every row has a clone size; where given, it reads once, few, many or a size class.

abundance: -
d_gene: -
v_gene: TRBV6-5
j_gene: TRBJ1-2
CDR3nt: TGTGCCAGTCGGAGCGGCTATGGCTACACCTTC
CDR3aa: CASRSGYGYTF

abundance: -
d_gene: TRBD1
v_gene: TRBV7-3
j_gene: TRBJ2-2
CDR3nt: TGTGCCAGCAGCAAACAGGGGGCGGACACCGGGGAGCTGTTTTTT
CDR3aa: CASSKQGADTGELFF

abundance: -
d_gene: -
v_gene: TRBV7-3
j_gene: TRBJ1-2
CDR3nt: TGTGCCAGCAGCTTAAACGGGGGGGCGCACTATGGCTACACCTTC
CDR3aa: CASSLNGGAHYGYTF

abundance: -
d_gene: -
v_gene: TRBV18
j_gene: TRBJ1-5
CDR3nt: TGTGCCAGCCGAGCTACAGGGTATCTCAATCAGCCCCAGCATTTT
CDR3aa: CASRATGYLNQPQHF

abundance: -
d_gene: TRBD2
v_gene: TRBV9
j_gene: TRBJ2-7
CDR3nt: TGTGCCAGCAGCGTAGGGACGGGGGGAGTCTACGAGCAGTACTTC
CDR3aa: CASSVGTGGVYEQYF

abundance: -
d_gene: -
v_gene: TRBV7-9
j_gene: TRBJ2-2
CDR3nt: TGTGCCAGCAGGATTACCGGTAGCACCGGGGAGCTGTTTTTT
CDR3aa: CASRITGSTGELFF

abundance: once
d_gene: -
v_gene: TRBV11-2
j_gene: TRBJ2-3
CDR3nt: TGTGCCACCCCGGGGGGCCATGGAGATACGCAGTATTTT
CDR3aa: CATPGGHGDTQYF

abundance: -
d_gene: -
v_gene: TRBV6-5
j_gene: TRBJ1-2
CDR3nt: TGTGCCAGCAGTTACTCGATGACGGCCGGGGGCTACACCTTC
CDR3aa: CASSYSMTAGGYTF

abundance: -
d_gene: -
v_gene: TRBV19
j_gene: TRBJ1-5
CDR3nt: TGTGCCAGTAGTACCAGGGGCCTTAGCAATCAGCCCCAGCATTTT
CDR3aa: CASSTRGLSNQPQHF

abundance: -
d_gene: TRBD1
v_gene: TRBV18
j_gene: TRBJ1-2
CDR3nt: TGTGCCAGCTCACCACCCGACAGGGTACATGGCTACACCTTC
CDR3aa: CASSPPDRVHGYTF

abundance: -
d_gene: -
v_gene: TRBV7-8
j_gene: TRBJ1-2
CDR3nt: TGTGCCAGCAGCTTTCGGGTGGATAACTATGGCTACACCTTC
CDR3aa: CASSFRVDNYGYTF

abundance: -
d_gene: TRBD1
v_gene: TRBV27
j_gene: TRBJ2-7
CDR3nt: TGTGCCAGCAGGGGGACAGGAAGCTACGAGCAGTACTTC
CDR3aa: CASRGTGSYEQYF

abundance: once
d_gene: TRBD1
v_gene: TRBV6-5
j_gene: TRBJ1-1
CDR3nt: TGTGCCAGCAGTCCCCTGGGACAGGCGAGCACTGAAGCTTTCTTT
CDR3aa: CASSPLGQASTEAFF

abundance: -
d_gene: -
v_gene: TRBV14
j_gene: TRBJ1-1
CDR3nt: TGTGCCAGCACTAACAGCTTGAACACTGAAGCTTTCTTT
CDR3aa: CASTNSLNTEAFF

abundance: -
d_gene: -
v_gene: TRBV6-5
j_gene: TRBJ2-2
CDR3nt: TGTGCCAGCACTAGATCAGAGAACACCGGGGAGCTGTTTTTT
CDR3aa: CASTRSENTGELFF

abundance: few
d_gene: -
v_gene: TRBV5-1
j_gene: TRBJ1-1
CDR3nt: TGCGCCAGCAGCTTGCGGGGTGGAACTGAAGCTTTCTTT
CDR3aa: CASSLRGGTEAFF

abundance: -
d_gene: TRBD2
v_gene: TRBV30
j_gene: TRBJ2-1
CDR3nt: TGTGCCTGCCTAAGGGCTAGCGGGGGCTACAATGAGCAGTTCTTC
CDR3aa: CACLRASGGYNEQFF

abundance: -
d_gene: -
v_gene: TRBV18
j_gene: TRBJ1-5
CDR3nt: TGTGCCAGCTCACCAAGGGAGAACCAGCCCCAGCATTTT
CDR3aa: CASSPRENQPQHF

abundance: -
d_gene: -
v_gene: TRBV11-2
j_gene: TRBJ1-1
CDR3nt: TGTGCCAGCACGCGAGGGAACACTGAAGCTTTCTTT
CDR3aa: CASTRGNTEAFF

abundance: once
d_gene: TRBD1
v_gene: TRBV6-5
j_gene: TRBJ2-5
CDR3nt: TGTGCCAGCAGACAAGGACAGGGGGCGGGTCGGCAGTACTTC
CDR3aa: CASRQGQGAGRQYF

abundance: few
d_gene: -
v_gene: TRBV10-3
j_gene: TRBJ1-1
CDR3nt: TGTGCCATCGGGGAGGGCACTGAAGCTTTCTTT
CDR3aa: CAIGEGTEAFF

abundance: -
d_gene: TRBD2
v_gene: TRBV9
j_gene: TRBJ2-3
CDR3nt: TGTGCCAGCAGCGCGCCGGGGACTAGCGGCACAGATACGCAGTATTTT
CDR3aa: CASSAPGTSGTDTQYF

abundance: -
d_gene: -
v_gene: TRBV11-3
j_gene: TRBJ1-4
CDR3nt: TGTGCCAGCAGCTTGGTGGCTCTTGGACGGTTCGACAGGTTTAATGAAAAACTGTTTTTT
CDR3aa: CASSLVALGRFDRFNEKLFF

abundance: -
d_gene: TRBD1
v_gene: TRBV11-2
j_gene: TRBJ2-3
CDR3nt: TGTGCCAGCAGCTACGACAGGGGGCGAGATACGCAGTATTTT
CDR3aa: CASSYDRGRDTQYF

abundance: -
d_gene: TRBD1
v_gene: TRBV19
j_gene: TRBJ1-1
CDR3nt: TGTGCCAGTAGTATAAAGGGACAGGAAGCTTTCTTT
CDR3aa: CASSIKGQEAFF

abundance: -
d_gene: -
v_gene: TRBV13
j_gene: TRBJ2-3
CDR3nt: TGTGCCAGCAGCGGAGGGTGGCAGCGGGGCACAGATACGCAGTATTTT
CDR3aa: CASSGGWQRGTDTQYF

abundance: once
d_gene: -
v_gene: TRBV7-6
j_gene: TRBJ2-2
CDR3nt: TGTGCCAGCAGCTTAGCCGTGTCCACCGGGGAGCTGTTTTTT
CDR3aa: CASSLAVSTGELFF

abundance: -
d_gene: TRBD2
v_gene: TRBV5-1
j_gene: TRBJ2-3
CDR3nt: TGCGCCAGCAGGGCGGGGGGATCCACAGATACGCAGTATTTT
CDR3aa: CASRAGGSTDTQYF

abundance: -
d_gene: TRBD1
v_gene: TRBV4-2
j_gene: TRBJ2-7
CDR3nt: TGTGCCAGCAGCCAAGAACTCCCCGGGACAGGGTTCTACGAGCAGTACTTC
CDR3aa: CASSQELPGTGFYEQYF

abundance: few
d_gene: TRBD2
v_gene: TRBV6-1
j_gene: TRBJ2-5
CDR3nt: TGTGCCAGCAGTGAAGGGCGGGAGCTAGAGACCCAGTACTTC
CDR3aa: CASSEGRELETQYF

abundance: -
d_gene: -
v_gene: TRBV5-8
j_gene: TRBJ2-7
CDR3nt: TGTGCCAGCAGCTCTGGGGCCGCCGAGCAGTACTTC
CDR3aa: CASSSGAAEQYF

abundance: -
d_gene: TRBD1
v_gene: TRBV13
j_gene: TRBJ1-2
CDR3nt: TGTGCCAGCAGCCCGGACAGGGGCTTTTCCTATGGCTACACCTTC
CDR3aa: CASSPDRGFSYGYTF

abundance: -
d_gene: TRBD1
v_gene: TRBV7-2
j_gene: TRBJ1-5
CDR3nt: TGTGCCAGCAGCCCAGGGGGGTGGATTTATAGCAATCAGCCCCAGCATTTT
CDR3aa: CASSPGGWIYSNQPQHF

abundance: once
d_gene: -
v_gene: TRBV7-9
j_gene: TRBJ2-7
CDR3nt: TGTGCCAGCAGCTTAAGTCAGGGCCCCTACGAGCAGTACTTC
CDR3aa: CASSLSQGPYEQYF

abundance: -
d_gene: TRBD1
v_gene: TRBV10-3
j_gene: TRBJ1-2
CDR3nt: TGTGCCATCAGTGAGTCCCAGGGGGCACCCTATGGCTACACCTTC
CDR3aa: CAISESQGAPYGYTF

abundance: -
d_gene: -
v_gene: TRBV23-1
j_gene: TRBJ1-2
CDR3nt: TGCGCCAGCAGTCTGGGTCAGGGAGGCGATAGAGAAGGCTACACCTTC
CDR3aa: CASSLGQGGDREGYTF

abundance: few
d_gene: -
v_gene: TRBV6-6
j_gene: TRBJ1-5
CDR3nt: TGTGCCAGCAGTTACGTGTGGGGAGGCAATCAGCCCCAGCATTTT
CDR3aa: CASSYVWGGNQPQHF

abundance: -
d_gene: -
v_gene: TRBV27
j_gene: TRBJ2-1
CDR3nt: TGTGCCAGCAGTCCTTGGACTGTCATCGGCGATGAGCAGTTCTTC
CDR3aa: CASSPWTVIGDEQFF

abundance: -
d_gene: -
v_gene: TRBV15
j_gene: TRBJ1-3
CDR3nt: TGTGCCACCAGCAGTCCCTACTCTGGAAACACCATATATTTT
CDR3aa: CATSSPYSGNTIYF

abundance: -
d_gene: -
v_gene: TRBV6-5
j_gene: TRBJ2-5
CDR3nt: TGTGCCAGCAGTCACTGGGTCCGGGGGAAAGAGACCCAGTACTTC
CDR3aa: CASSHWVRGKETQYF

abundance: -
d_gene: TRBD1
v_gene: TRBV6-5
j_gene: TRBJ1-2
CDR3nt: TGTGCCAGCAGTCAGGACAGGATCTGCTACACCTTC
CDR3aa: CASSQDRICYTF

abundance: -
d_gene: TRBD1
v_gene: TRBV6-6
j_gene: TRBJ1-2
CDR3nt: TGTGCCAGCAACGGACAGGGGGACTATGGCTACACCTTC
CDR3aa: CASNGQGDYGYTF

abundance: -
d_gene: TRBD2
v_gene: TRBV7-8
j_gene: TRBJ2-3
CDR3nt: TGTGCCAGCAGCGGAGGGCTAGCGGGGGCCGGTTTCCCAGATACGCAGTATTTT
CDR3aa: CASSGGLAGAGFPDTQYF

abundance: -
d_gene: -
v_gene: TRBV11-2
j_gene: TRBJ1-5
CDR3nt: TGTGCCAGCAGCTTAGAGGGACACAATGATCAGCCCCAGCATTTT
CDR3aa: CASSLEGHNDQPQHF

abundance: -
d_gene: -
v_gene: TRBV10-1
j_gene: TRBJ1-1
CDR3nt: TGCGCCAGCAGTGTCGGGGGGCTAGGCACTGAAGCTTTCTTT
CDR3aa: CASSVGGLGTEAFF

abundance: -
d_gene: TRBD1
v_gene: TRBV27
j_gene: TRBJ1-2
CDR3nt: TGTGCCAGCAGTTTATTTGCAGGGGGTAACTATGGCTACACCTTC
CDR3aa: CASSLFAGGNYGYTF

abundance: -
d_gene: TRBD2
v_gene: TRBV4-1
j_gene: TRBJ2-5
CDR3nt: TGCGCCAGCAGCCAAGGGGAGGGCGGGACCCAGTACTTC
CDR3aa: CASSQGEGGTQYF

abundance: -
d_gene: -
v_gene: TRBV5-1
j_gene: TRBJ2-7
CDR3nt: TGCGCCAGCAGCTTGGGGGCTGGGGCAGCCGAGCAGTACTTC
CDR3aa: CASSLGAGAAEQYF

abundance: -
d_gene: -
v_gene: TRBV21-1
j_gene: TRBJ1-2
CDR3nt: TGTGCCAGCAGTCCTGGACAGTATTCGGGTGGCTACACCTTC
CDR3aa: CASSPGQYSGGYTF

abundance: few
d_gene: TRBD2
v_gene: TRBV4-3
j_gene: TRBJ2-1
CDR3nt: TGCGCCAGCAGTCCCTTCTCGAGCGGGGTGAACAATGAGCAGTTCTTC
CDR3aa: CASSPFSSGVNNEQFF